This T cell receptor (beta chain) was sequenced in a study of early T cells in non-severe SARS-CoV-2 infection. Whole-study context: Sequenced material consisted of bulk RNA (from unsorted whole blood), and chains were unpaired. Study-wide points: Matching with VDJdb favored anti-spike CD8 responses (missing private and CD4 specificities).

This clonotype was observed at least ten times. The target antigen is unknown. The CDR3 is made up of 11 amino acids. With 2 bases removed from V and 4 bases from J, the gap between germline ends came to 3 bases. CDR1 is ENHRY and CDR2 is SYGVKD in the germline V gene. Each cDNA molecule carried a unique molecular identifier. In TCRdb, the 5' RACE reads were re-called with MiXCR into one record per CDR3 protein. The repertoire includes fewer than 80,000 distinct CDR3 sequences, about 12% of them detected once, and about 5.2% sits in the top ten. The sequence derives from an adult who was a healthcare worker with PCR-confirmed SARS-CoV-2 infection or an uninfected control (not recorded which). Source material: whole blood. The chain combines TRBV10-3 with TRBJ2-7; D is uncertain. In DNA form, the CDR3 reads TGTGCCATCAGTGAGGGGTACGAGCAGTACTTC. Translation: CAISEGYEQYF.